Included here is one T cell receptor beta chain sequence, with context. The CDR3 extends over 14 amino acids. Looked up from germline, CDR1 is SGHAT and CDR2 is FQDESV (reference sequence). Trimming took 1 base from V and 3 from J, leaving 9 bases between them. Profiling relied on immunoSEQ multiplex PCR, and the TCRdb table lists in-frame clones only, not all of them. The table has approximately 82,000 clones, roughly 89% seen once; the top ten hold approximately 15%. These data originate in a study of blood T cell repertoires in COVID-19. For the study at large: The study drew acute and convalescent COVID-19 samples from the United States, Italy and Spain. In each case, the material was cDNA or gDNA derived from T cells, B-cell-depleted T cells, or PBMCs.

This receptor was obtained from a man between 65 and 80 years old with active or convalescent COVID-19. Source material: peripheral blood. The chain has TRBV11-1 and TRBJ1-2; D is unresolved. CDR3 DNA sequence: TGTGCCAGCAGCTTAGACCGGGGAGACTATGGCTACACCTTC. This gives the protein CASSLDRGDYGYTF.